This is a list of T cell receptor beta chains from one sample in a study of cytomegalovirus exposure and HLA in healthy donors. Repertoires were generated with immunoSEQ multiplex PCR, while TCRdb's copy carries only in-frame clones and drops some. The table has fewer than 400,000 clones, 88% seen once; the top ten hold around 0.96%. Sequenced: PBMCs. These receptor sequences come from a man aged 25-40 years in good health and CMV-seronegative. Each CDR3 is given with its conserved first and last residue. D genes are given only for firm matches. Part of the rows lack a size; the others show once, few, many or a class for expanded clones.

CDR3: CASRTTGFYEQYF
DNA: TGTGCCAGCAGGACCACAGGGTTCTACGAGCAGTACTTC
D: -
size: few
V: TRBV7-2
J: TRBJ2-7

CDR3: CASSEGGHANTEAFF
DNA: TGTGCCAGCAGTGAAGGGGGACACGCGAACACTGAAGCTTTCTTT
D: -
size: -
V: TRBV25-1
J: TRBJ1-1

CDR3: CASSKDRTGGTDTQYF
DNA: TGTGCCAGCAGCAAGGACCGCACGGGGGGCACAGATACGCAGTATTTT
D: -
size: -
V: TRBV2
J: TRBJ2-3

CDR3: CASSLSPETQYF
DNA: TGCGCCAGCAGCTTGTCTCCGGAGACCCAGTACTTC
D: -
size: -
V: TRBV5-1
J: TRBJ2-5

CDR3: CASSQELIAGTPADEQYF
DNA: TGTGCCAGCAGCCAAGAGTTGATAGCTGGAACTCCGGCTGACGAGCAGTACTTC
D: -
size: -
V: TRBV14
J: TRBJ2-7

CDR3: CASSDSPPVGYTF
DNA: TGTGCCAGCAGTGATAGCCCCCCCGTGGGCTACACCTTC
D: -
size: -
V: TRBV25-1
J: TRBJ1-2

CDR3: CASKDQGGGRDEQYF
DNA: TGCGCCAGCAAGGATCAAGGGGGTGGAAGGGACGAGCAGTACTTC
D: -
size: -
V: TRBV10-2
J: TRBJ2-7

CDR3: CASSLRDRGRGKLFF
DNA: TGTGCCAGCAGCCTACGGGACAGGGGCAGGGGAAAACTGTTTTTT
D: TRBD1
size: -
V: TRBV9
J: TRBJ1-4

CDR3: CASSWGGLAGGTDTQYF
DNA: TGTGCCAGCAGCTGGGGGGGACTAGCGGGAGGCACAGATACGCAGTATTTT
D: TRBD2
size: -
V: TRBV7-2
J: TRBJ2-3

CDR3: CASSGTRGDGVLTF
DNA: TGTGCCAGCAGTGGGACCCGGGGGGATGGCGTCCTGACTTTC
D: TRBD2
size: once
V: TRBV2
J: TRBJ2-6

CDR3: CASSLTARGNNEQFF
DNA: TGTGCCAGCAGCTTGACGGCCAGGGGGAACAATGAGCAGTTCTTC
D: TRBD1
size: few
V: TRBV5-4
J: TRBJ2-1

CDR3: CASSLQVGDEAFF
DNA: TGTGCCAGCAGCTTACAAGTCGGTGATGAAGCTTTCTTT
D: -
size: -
V: TRBV7-2
J: TRBJ1-1

CDR3: CASRIDRLNYGYTF
DNA: TGCGCCAGCAGGATCGACAGGCTTAACTATGGCTACACCTTC
D: -
size: once
V: TRBV5-1
J: TRBJ1-2

CDR3: CATQTGDSYEQYF
DNA: TGCGCCACCCAGACGGGGGACTCCTACGAGCAGTACTTC
D: -
size: -
V: TRBV10-2
J: TRBJ2-7

CDR3: CVSSPSGGNTIYF
DNA: TGTGTCAGCAGCCCCTCAGGGGGAAACACCATATATTTT
D: -
size: -
V: TRBV9
J: TRBJ1-3

CDR3: CASSPRAGEKLFF
DNA: TGTGCCAGCAGCCCCCGTGCAGGGGAAAAACTGTTTTTT
D: -
size: -
V: TRBV7-7
J: TRBJ1-4